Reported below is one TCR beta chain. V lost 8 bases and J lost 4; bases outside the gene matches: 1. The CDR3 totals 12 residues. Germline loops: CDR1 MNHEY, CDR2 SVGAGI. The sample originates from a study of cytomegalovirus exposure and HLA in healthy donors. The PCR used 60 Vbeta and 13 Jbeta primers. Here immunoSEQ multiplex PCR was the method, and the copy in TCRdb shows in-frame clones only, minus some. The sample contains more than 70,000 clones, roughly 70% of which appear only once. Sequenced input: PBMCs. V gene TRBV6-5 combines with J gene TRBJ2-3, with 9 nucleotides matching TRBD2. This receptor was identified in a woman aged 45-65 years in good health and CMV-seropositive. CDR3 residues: CASRTSADTQYF. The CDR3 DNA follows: TGTGCCAGCCGGACTAGCGCAGATACGCAGTATTTT.